These 32 T cell receptor beta chains came from one sample sequenced in a study of T cells in localized non-small cell lung cancer (dated by TCRdb to about 2020). Preparation of the library involved the immunoSEQ multiplex PCR assay. Held by TCRdb, this immuneACCESS table contains in-frame sequences only and omits some clones. Under half of the omission traces to an unresolved V gene where checked; the cause of the rest is unknown. Across this sample there are over a thousand clones, with 20% seen only once. The ten largest clones add up to less than 35% of the sample. Here the sequenced sample was normal lung tissue next to the tumor, taken before any cancer treatment. These receptors originate from a male donor aged 60 or over with stage I lung adenocarcinoma.

The chain has TRBV29-1 and TRBJ2-2, with 8 bases lining up with TRBD2. The germline V gene encodes CDR1 SQVTM and CDR2 ANQGSEA. The CDR3 runs 13 residues. Trimming at V came to 4 bases and at J to 6 bases, leaving 4 bases not matched to a gene. The CDR3 region has the DNA TGCAGCGTTGGGACTAGCAGTGCCGGGGAGCTGTTTTTT. This gives the protein CSVGTSSAGELFF.

In its sample, this clone ranks as large. This chain joins TRBV28 and TRBJ1-1, with 7 bases aligning to TRBD1. Germline CDR1 MDHEN, CDR2 SYDVKM. This CDR3 is built from 13 residues. V was pared by 7 bases and J by 5 bases, with 7 bases of the junction left unmatched. CDR3 in amino acids: CASKEGAGTEAFF. Here the CDR3 DNA reads TGTGCCAGCAAGGAGGGGGCAGGAACTGAAGCTTTCTTT.

In this sample, this clone is medium-sized. The rearrangement links TRBV6-8 to TRBJ1-1; D is unclear. The CDR3 totals 13 residues. Germline assignment: CDR1 MNHGY and CDR2 SAAAGT. Between the trimmed V and J ends, which lost 2 bases and 1 base, there was a span of 5 bases. This chain's CDR3 is CASSYEGNTEAFF. The CDR3 DNA reads as TGTGCCAGCAGTTACGAAGGGAACACTGAAGCTTTCTTT.

This clone was seen more than once but under ten times. V is TRBV28 and J is TRBJ2-1; TRBD2 is a possible D gene (6 bases). CDR1 MDHEN and CDR2 SYDVKM come from the germline V gene. Trimming removed 3 bases from V and 8 bases from J, with 14 bases in between. CDR3 size: 14 residues. The CDR3 nucleotides are TGTGCCAGCAGTTTTCTCGGGCGGGGTTATGAGCAGTTCTTC. It codes for CASSFLGRGYEQFF.

This rearrangement joins TRBV7-7 to TRBJ2-7; TRBD2 matches at 9 bases. The germline V gene encodes CDR1 SSHAT and CDR2 FNYEAQ (reference sequence). Germline trimming cut 5 bases from V and 6 bases from J; bases unmatched to any gene: 11. The CDR3 sequence is 15 residues long. This CDR3 reads CASSPRRASGVEQYF. The CDR3 nucleotides read TGTGCCAGCAGCCCGAGGCGGGCTAGCGGGGTCGAGCAGTACTTC.

This clone came up a few times. The gene calls are TRBV28 and TRBJ1-5; 7 positions agree with TRBD1. Germline loops: CDR1 MDHEN, CDR2 SYDVKM. The V gene end was trimmed by 5 bases and the J gene end by 2 bases; junction bases not matched to a gene: 15. There are 18 residues in the CDR3. The CDR3 spells CASSPPAGGVLGNQPQHF. The CDR3 nucleotides are TGTGCCAGCAGTCCTCCGGCAGGGGGAGTTTTAGGCAATCAGCCCCAGCATTTT.

This clone was seen a handful of times. V usage is TRBV28 and J usage is TRBJ1-1; D is unclear. The CDR3 is made up of 13 amino acids. Germline V gives CDR1 MDHEN, CDR2 SYDVKM. Trimming removed 2 bases at V and 1 base at J, with 5 bases between. The CDR3 sequence is CASSLEGNTEAFF. CDR3 in DNA: TGTGCCAGCAGTTTAGAGGGGAACACTGAAGCTTTCTTT.

This chain joins TRBV11-3 and TRBJ2-3; D is tentatively TRBD1 or TRBD2 (6 bases each). Germline V gene lookup returns CDR1 SGHNT and CDR2 YENEEA. CDR3 length: 15 amino acids. Trimming pared 6 bases from V and 6 bases from J, leaving 19 bases between. The CDR3 region is CASRAGRGVRDTQYF. The CDR3 DNA sequence: TGTGCCAGCAGGGCCGGAAGGGGGGTACGGGATACGCAGTATTTT.

This clone is large in the sample. The chain recombines TRBV6-8 with TRBJ1-1; no firm D call. Germline values: CDR1 MNHGY, CDR2 SAAAGT. The length of the CDR3 is 15 residues. V gave up 0 bases and J gave up 3 bases, with 11 bases separating them. CDR3 protein: CASSYSTLSYTEAFF. CDR3 bases: TGTGCCAGCAGTTACTCGACCCTCTCWTACACTGAAGCTTTCTTT.

The chain is built from TRBV7-6 and TRBJ2-7; D is possibly TRBD1 (6 bases). The CDR3 loop spans 14 amino acids. Germline CDR1 and CDR2: SGHVS and FNYEAQ. V lost 5 bases to trimming and J lost 1 base, with 12 bases between them. CDR3 sequence (DNA): TGTGCCAGCAGCCTAGACCAGGGGTCCTACGAGCAGTACTTC. It codes for CASSLDQGSYEQYF.

This clone is medium-sized in the sample. The chain carries TRBV7-2 and TRBJ1-1; no firm D call. V was shortened by 1 base and J by 5 bases, with 8 bases between the two germline ends. The germline gives CDR1 SGHTA, CDR2 FQGNSA. This CDR3 has 13 amino acids. Here the CDR3 DNA reads TGTGCCAGCAGCTTAGGCGTAGGGACTGAAGCTTTCTTT. Residues: CASSLGVGTEAFF.

This clone was seen more than once but under ten times. J is TRBJ2-7 and V is TRBV11-3; a weak D match, TRBD2 (6 bases). The germline V gene encodes CDR1 SGHNT and CDR2 YENEEA. V was pared by 3 bases and J by 0 bases, with 12 bases between. This CDR3 contains 15 residues. This CDR3 reads CASSLGAGSSYEQYF. CDR3 sequence (DNA): TGTGCCAGCAGCTTGGGTGCGGGGAGCTCCTACGAGCAGTACTTC.

This sequence joins TRBV18 and TRBJ2-4; TRBD2 aligns across 9 bases. Germline CDR1 reads KGHSH; CDR2 reads LQKENI. This CDR3 contains 14 residues. J was trimmed by 5 bases and V by 3 bases; bases with no gene match: 2. The CDR3, as DNA: TGTGCCAGCTCACCGCCTAGCGGGGAAAACATTCAGTACTTC. This translates into CASSPPSGENIQYF.

V usage is TRBV6-8 and J usage is TRBJ2-7; 7 bases agree with TRBD1. The CDR3 is 16 residues long. The ends lost 5 bases at V and 5 bases at J; junction bases unmatched: 15. Germline assignment: CDR1 MNHGY and CDR2 SAAAGT. CDR3 nucleotides: TGTGCCAGCAGTAGGATTGCACAGGGGACCAAAGACGAGCAGTACTTC. Translating gives CASSRIAQGTKDEQYF.

This chain connects TRBV11-3 to TRBJ2-6; the match to TRBD2 covers 9 bases. CDR1 SGHNT and CDR2 YENEEA come from the germline V gene. This CDR3 is 20 amino acids long. Trimming at V came to 5 bases and at J to 4 bases, leaving 18 bases not matched to a gene. CDR3 coding DNA: TGTGCCAGCAGCATAAGTAGCGGGGGCCCACGCAGCGCCGGGGCCAACGTCCTGACTTTC. Its translation: CASSISSGGPRSAGANVLTF.

This chain links TRBV6-8 with TRBJ1-5; 8 nucleotides agree with TRBD1. CDR3 length: 17 residues. In germline, CDR1 is MNHGY, CDR2 SAAAGT. J gave up 7 bases and V 4 bases, and 15 bases lay outside the gene matches. The CDR3 loop reads CASSSSLSGTGGQPQHF. The CDR3 bases are TGTGCCAGCAGTTCATCTCTTTCCGGGACAGGAGGACAGCCCCAGCATTTT.

The chain is built from TRBV25-1 and TRBJ1-6; 7 nucleotides align to TRBD1. Germline trimming cut 3 bases from V and 7 bases from J; bases unmatched to any gene: 6. This CDR3 has 15 amino acids. Germline V lookup: CDR1 MGHDK, CDR2 SYGVNS. This CDR3 reads CASSDGQVRNSPLHF. CDR3 sequence (DNA): TGTGCCAGCAGTGACGGACAGGTACGAAATTCACCCCTCCACTTT.

This clone qualifies as large. The CDR3 sequence: CASQGDRPSANIQYF. The CDR3 bases are TGTGCCTCCCAAGGGGACAGGCCCTCAGCTAACATTCAGTACTTC. This chain joins TRBV19 and TRBJ2-4, with 8 bases identical to TRBD1. Losses at the gene ends were 11 bases for V and 7 bases for J; bases not matched to a gene: 16. The CDR3 runs 15 residues. The germline CDR1 and CDR2 sequences are LNHDA and SQIVND (reference sequence).

The chain has TRBV19 and TRBJ2-6; D may match TRBD1 or TRBD2 (5 bases each). The CDR3 has 17 amino acids. In germline, CDR1 is LNHDA, CDR2 SQIVND (reference sequence). V lost 5 bases to trimming and J lost 2 bases, with 16 bases between them. This CDR3 is CASSPGQGEAGANVLTF. The CDR3 DNA follows: TGTGCCAGTAGTCCGGGTCAGGGAGAAGCTGGGGCCAACGTCCTGACTTTC.

A few counts support this clone. The gene calls are TRBV6-8 and TRBJ2-5; D perhaps matches TRBD2 (5 bases). Germline loops: CDR1 MNHGY, CDR2 SAAAGT. The CDR3 has 14 amino acids. Deletions cut 4 bases from V and 5 bases from J, with 14 bases between. The CDR3 DNA sequence: TGTGCCAGCAGTTTTGGGCTAGCTCCCGAGACCCAGTACTTC. Amino acids: CASSFGLAPETQYF.

The V and J genes are TRBV19 and TRBJ1-5, with D possibly matching TRBD1 (5 bases). V lost 3 bases and J lost 4, with 19 bases in between. Germline V gene data show CDR1 as LNHDA and CDR2 as SQIVND (reference sequence). This CDR3 contains 17 residues. CDR3 coding DNA: TGTGCCAGTAGTATGATAACCGGGGGTGGGGAAAATCAGCCCCAGCATTTT. Protein product: CASSMITGGGENQPQHF.

The chain recombines TRBV28 with TRBJ2-2; a possible D gene is TRBD1 (6 bases). This CDR3 has 16 residues. V was pared by 5 bases and J by 4 bases, with 17 bases between. Germline V gene lookup returns CDR1 MDHEN and CDR2 SYDVKM. CDR3 nucleotide sequence: TGTGCCAGCAGTATCCCGACCGGGACACTCACCGGGGAGCTGTTTTTT. It specifies CASSIPTGTLTGELFF.

The chain carries TRBV11-3 and TRBJ2-7, with D unresolved. The CDR3 covers 14 residues. Germline V CDR1 and CDR2: SGHNT, YENEEA. Deletions cut 5 bases from V and 2 bases from J, with 13 bases between. Here the CDR3 DNA reads TGTGCCAGCAGCCTGACCGGGTCTGCCTACGAGCAGTACTTC. It encodes CASSLTGSAYEQYF. The full variable domain, with the rest looked up from reference TRBV11-3 and TRBJ2-7, is EAGVVQSPRYKIIEKKQPVAFWCNPISGHNTLYWYLQNLGQGPELLIRYENEEAVDDSQLPKDRFSAERLKGVDSTLKIQPAELGDSAVYLCASSLTGSAYEQYFGPGTRLTVT.

The rearrangement uses TRBV18 and TRBJ1-4; TRBD1 agrees at 7 bases. The CDR3 length is 19 residues. The V and J ends lost 2 bases and 3 bases, in that order; junction bases with no gene match: 15. Germline-derived CDR1 and CDR2 are KGHSH and LQKENI. The CDR3 spells CASSPNRQGYIEANEKLFF. In DNA, the CDR3 is TGTGCCAGCTCACCAAATCGACAGGGTTATATCGAGGCTAATGAAAAACTGTTTTTT.

This chain joins TRBV14 and TRBJ1-1, with a tentative D call TRBD1 (6 bases). The CDR3 loop spans 12 amino acids. V was cut by 3 bases and J by 8 bases, with 10 bases left in between. CDR1 is SGHDN, CDR2 FVKESK, per germline. The CDR3 sequence is CASSQPQGEAFF. The CDR3 region has the DNA TGTGCCAGCAGCCAGCCACAGGGAGAAGCTTTCTTT.

The V gene is TRBV11-3, the J gene TRBJ2-1, with 7 nucleotides matching TRBD2. The CDR3 runs to 15 residues. Germline-derived CDR1 and CDR2 are SGHNT and YENEEA. V dropped 4 bases and J dropped 7; count of bases not matched to a gene: 10. CDR3 in DNA: TGTGCCAGCAGCTCTACGGGGGGTTTCGGAAATGAGCAGTTCTTC. Translated, it gives CASSSTGGFGNEQFF. Drawing the rest from reference TRBV11-3 and TRBJ2-1, the complete variable domain is EAGVVQSPRYKIIEKKQPVAFWCNPISGHNTLYWYLQNLGQGPELLIRYENEEAVDDSQLPKDRFSAERLKGVDSTLKIQPAELGDSAVYLCASSSTGGFGNEQFFGPGTRLTVL.

This clone is medium-sized within its sample. The chain employs TRBV12-5 and TRBJ1-2; possibly TRBD1 for D (5 bases). Germline values: CDR1 LGHNT, CDR2 FRNRAP. This CDR3 contains 12 residues. DNA for the CDR3: TGTGCCAGCATTCTAGGGGTGGGTGGCTACACCTTC. Protein product: CASILGVGGYTF.

This clone turned up a few times. As DNA, the CDR3 is TGTGCCAGCAGCTTAAATGTGGGGTTCGGGGAGCTGTTTTTT. Its protein is CASSLNVGFGELFF. This chain connects TRBV11-3 to TRBJ2-2; D remains unclear. V lost 2 bases and J 7 bases, leaving 11 bases between the germline ends. The CDR3 runs 14 residues. Germline-derived CDR1 and CDR2 are SGHNT and YENEEA.

This clone was observed a few times. The chain couples TRBV6-7 to TRBJ2-7; 8 bases fit TRBD1. TRBV6-7 is placed among ORFs of uncertain function. J lost 8 bases, V lost 5 bases, and 2 bases had no gene match. The CDR3 extends over 11 amino acids. The CDR3 here is CASSRQGQQYF. The CDR3 bases are TGTGCCAGCAGTCGACAGGGGCAGCAGTACTTC.

CDR3 bases: TGCGCCAGCAGCCCCGGACATATCTCTGGAAACACCATATATTTT. This gives the protein CASSPGHISGNTIYF. The chain has TRBV4-1 and TRBJ1-3; TRBD1 is a possible D gene (5 bases). Deletions cut 4 bases from V and 0 bases from J, with 10 bases between. CDR3 length: 15 residues. Germline V CDR1 and CDR2: MGHRA, YSYEKL.

This clone was recorded a few times. The genes are TRBV10-3 and TRBJ2-3; D possibly corresponds to TRBD1 (6 bases). Germline V gene sequence: CDR1 ENHRY, CDR2 SYGVKD. Deletions cut 1 base from V and 0 bases from J, with 8 bases between. The CDR3 is 15 amino acids. The DNA for the CDR3 is TGTGCCATCAGTGAGTTAGGACAGAGCACAGATACGCAGTATTTT. It specifies CAISELGQSTDTQYF.

This clone qualifies as medium-sized (0.01 to 0.1%). The genes are TRBV9 and TRBJ2-5; the match to TRBD1 covers 10 bases. The CDR3 length is 14 residues. CDR1 SGDLS and CDR2 YYNGEE come from the germline V gene. Germline trimming cut 3 bases from V and 5 bases from J; bases unmatched to any gene: 4. CDR3 residues: CASSEGTGAETQYF. The CDR3 coding sequence is TGTGCCAGCAGCGAAGGGACAGGGGCGGAGACCCAGTACTTC.